This T cell receptor beta chain is from a study of control samples from healthy donors and cancer patients. Germline values: CDR1 MGHRA, CDR2 YSYEKL. V was shortened by 1 base and J by 8 bases, with 12 bases between the two germline ends. The CDR3 runs 15 residues. The method was immunoSEQ multiplex PCR; TCRdb's version includes in-frame clones alone and lacks a portion of them. The sample holds approximately 97,000 clones, around 90% seen once. This clone was counted at least ten times. This TCR derives from a man aged 30-40 years in good health. Material: blood. V gene TRBV4-1 combines with J gene TRBJ1-6; perhaps TRBD1 as D (5 bases). The CDR3 DNA reads as TGCGCCAGCAGCCAAGGGGGCCTCCAGGATTCACCCCTCCACTTT. It is translated as CASSQGGLQDSPLHF.